The 13 T cell receptor beta chains in this list originate from one sample, sequenced in a study of T cells in localized non-small cell lung cancer. Assay: immunoSEQ multiplex PCR; the TCRdb copy retains only in-frame clones and omits some. Among about 3,000 clones listed, approximately 30% were seen once. Sequences were derived from lung tumor tissue, sampled before any cancer treatment. The receptors originated from a female donor older than 55 with stage II squamous cell lung carcinoma.

By sample fraction, this clone is medium-sized. The V and J genes are TRBV11-3 and TRBJ1-6, with 8 nucleotides matching TRBD1. The CDR3 has 14 amino acids. The ends lost 7 bases at V and 8 bases at J; junction bases unmatched: 7. The germline CDR1 and CDR2 sequences are SGHNT and YENEEA. The CDR3 loop is CASKNGQGDSPLHF. The CDR3 DNA reads as TGTGCCAGCAAGAACGGACAGGGCGATTCACCCCTCCACTTT.

This clone was counted a few times. The chain carries TRBV6-4 and TRBJ2-1; D possibly corresponds to TRBD2 (7 bases). The CDR3 extends over 13 amino acids. The germline V and J ends were trimmed by 5 bases and 9 bases, with 14 bases remaining between them. CDR1 MRHNA and CDR2 SNTAGT come from the germline V gene. CDR3 residues: CASSYRGGIEQFF. The CDR3 nucleotides are TGTGCCAGCAGTTACCGCGGGGGCATTGAGCAGTTCTTC.

The chain is built from TRBV18 and TRBJ1-2; D gene uncertain. Germline V CDR1 and CDR2: KGHSH, LQKENI. The CDR3 has 15 amino acids. The V end lost 3 bases, the J end lost 4 bases, and 15 bases lay between the germline ends. The CDR3: CASSPTKEGGYGYTF. In DNA, the CDR3 is TGTGCCAGCTCACCTACTAAGGAGGGAGGCTATGGCTACACCTTC.

This chain uses TRBV19 with TRBJ2-3; 10 bases match TRBD2. Per germline, CDR1 LNHDA and CDR2 SQIVND (reference sequence). V lost 1 base, J lost 1 base, and 2 bases stayed unmatched. The CDR3 has 16 amino acids. The CDR3 protein is CASSIGLAGGTDTQYF. The CDR3 DNA reads as TGTGCCAGTAGTATAGGTCTAGCGGGGGGCACAGATACGCAGTATTTT.

A single count supports this clone. The rearrangement uses TRBV11-3 and TRBJ2-3; 10 positions match TRBD2. V shed 4 bases and J 4 bases; nucleotides not matched to a gene: 14. Germline lookup yields CDR1 SGHNT and CDR2 YENEEA. The CDR3 has 18 residues. This CDR3 is CASSSSGGGPRGSDTQYF. The CDR3, as DNA: TGTGCCAGCAGCTCCAGCGGGGGGGGCCCCAGGGGTTCAGATACGCAGTATTTT.

The table lists this clone with a count of one. This chain links TRBV10-2 with TRBJ2-2; no definite D call. This CDR3 region has 13 residues. V was shortened by 3 bases and J by 2 bases, with 4 bases between the two germline ends. Germline CDR1 WSHSY, CDR2 SAAADI. In DNA, the CDR3 is TGCGCCAGCAGTGACACAAACACCGGGGAGCTGTTTTTT. This encodes CASSDTNTGELFF.

The V gene is TRBV7-6, the J gene TRBJ2-3; 13 positions match TRBD2. The CDR3 length is 17 residues. Losses at the gene ends were 3 bases for V and 4 bases for J; bases not matched to a gene: 7. Germline CDR1 is SGHVS and CDR2 is FNYEAQ. CDR3 sequence reads: CASSFPGTSGVADTQYF. Written as DNA, the CDR3 is TGTGCCAGCAGCTTCCCCGGGACTAGCGGGGTCGCAGATACGCAGTATTTT. Together with reference TRBV7-6 and TRBJ2-3, the CDR3 gives the full variable domain: GAGVSQSPRYKVTKRGQDVALRCDPISGHVSLYWYRQALGQGPEFLTYFNYEAQQDKSGLPNDRFSAERPEGSISTLTIQRTEQRDSAMYRCASSFPGTSGVADTQYFGPGTRLTVL.

This chain connects TRBV30 to TRBJ1-1; D is unresolved. This CDR3 is built from 13 residues. CDR1 GTSNPN and CDR2 SVGIG come from the germline V gene (reference sequence). The V and J ends lost 1 base and 1 base respectively, with 7 bases between them. The CDR3 nucleotides read TGTGCCTGGAGTGGTGGCTCGAACACTGAAGCTTTCTTT. Translated, it gives CAWSGGSNTEAFF.

The V gene is TRBV7-6, the J gene TRBJ2-2; D remains ambiguous. The length of the CDR3 is 16 residues. Between the trimmed V and J ends, which lost 2 bases and 0 bases, there was a span of 10 bases. Germline V gene sequence: CDR1 SGHVS, CDR2 FNYEAQ. The CDR3 loop is CASSLFRTTNTGELFF. The CDR3 DNA follows: TGTGCCAGCAGCTTATTCCGGACCACGAACACCGGGGAGCTGTTTTTT.

Relative to its sample, this clone is medium-sized (0.01 to 0.1%). The chain links TRBV11-3 to TRBJ1-5; D may be TRBD1 (5 bases). The CDR3 consists of 14 residues. V lost 3 bases and J lost 6, with 12 bases in between. Germline V gives CDR1 SGHNT, CDR2 YENEEA. The CDR3 sequence: CASSLGQGTQPQHF. CDR3 coding DNA: TGTGCCAGCAGCTTGGGGCAGGGCACTCAGCCCCAGCATTTT.

J is TRBJ2-7 and V is TRBV11-3; 9 positions agree with TRBD2. Germline lookup yields CDR1 SGHNT and CDR2 YENEEA. The CDR3 is made up of 15 amino acids. Trimming took 0 bases from V and 4 from J; bases not matched to a gene: 4. CDR3 DNA sequence: TGTGCCAGCAGCTTAGACACTAGCGGGTTATACGAGCAGTACTTC. Amino acid sequence: CASSLDTSGLYEQYF. Full variable domain (rest looked up from reference TRBV11-3 and TRBJ2-7): EAGVVQSPRYKIIEKKQPVAFWCNPISGHNTLYWYLQNLGQGPELLIRYENEEAVDDSQLPKDRFSAERLKGVDSTLKIQPAELGDSAVYLCASSLDTSGLYEQYFGPGTRLTVT.

By proportion, this clone is medium-sized (0.01 to 0.1%). The V and J genes are TRBV11-3 and TRBJ2-5; TRBD1 might be the D (6 bases). Germline V gene data show CDR1 as SGHNT and CDR2 as YENEEA. This CDR3 has 14 residues. Trimming took off 4 bases at V and 1 base at J, with 10 bases between the two ends. The CDR3 bases are TGTGCCAGCAGCTGGGGACACCGCCAAGAGACCCAGTACTTC. Residues: CASSWGHRQETQYF.

This sequence joins TRBV6-8 and TRBJ1-3, with unresolved D. CDR3 size: 15 residues. Germline lookup yields CDR1 MNHGY and CDR2 SAAAGT. The V and J ends lost 0 bases and 4 bases respectively, with 10 bases between them. In nucleotides, the CDR3 is TGTGCCAGCAGTTACTCGACGTCAGTGGGAAACACCATATATTTT. Its translation is CASSYSTSVGNTIYF.